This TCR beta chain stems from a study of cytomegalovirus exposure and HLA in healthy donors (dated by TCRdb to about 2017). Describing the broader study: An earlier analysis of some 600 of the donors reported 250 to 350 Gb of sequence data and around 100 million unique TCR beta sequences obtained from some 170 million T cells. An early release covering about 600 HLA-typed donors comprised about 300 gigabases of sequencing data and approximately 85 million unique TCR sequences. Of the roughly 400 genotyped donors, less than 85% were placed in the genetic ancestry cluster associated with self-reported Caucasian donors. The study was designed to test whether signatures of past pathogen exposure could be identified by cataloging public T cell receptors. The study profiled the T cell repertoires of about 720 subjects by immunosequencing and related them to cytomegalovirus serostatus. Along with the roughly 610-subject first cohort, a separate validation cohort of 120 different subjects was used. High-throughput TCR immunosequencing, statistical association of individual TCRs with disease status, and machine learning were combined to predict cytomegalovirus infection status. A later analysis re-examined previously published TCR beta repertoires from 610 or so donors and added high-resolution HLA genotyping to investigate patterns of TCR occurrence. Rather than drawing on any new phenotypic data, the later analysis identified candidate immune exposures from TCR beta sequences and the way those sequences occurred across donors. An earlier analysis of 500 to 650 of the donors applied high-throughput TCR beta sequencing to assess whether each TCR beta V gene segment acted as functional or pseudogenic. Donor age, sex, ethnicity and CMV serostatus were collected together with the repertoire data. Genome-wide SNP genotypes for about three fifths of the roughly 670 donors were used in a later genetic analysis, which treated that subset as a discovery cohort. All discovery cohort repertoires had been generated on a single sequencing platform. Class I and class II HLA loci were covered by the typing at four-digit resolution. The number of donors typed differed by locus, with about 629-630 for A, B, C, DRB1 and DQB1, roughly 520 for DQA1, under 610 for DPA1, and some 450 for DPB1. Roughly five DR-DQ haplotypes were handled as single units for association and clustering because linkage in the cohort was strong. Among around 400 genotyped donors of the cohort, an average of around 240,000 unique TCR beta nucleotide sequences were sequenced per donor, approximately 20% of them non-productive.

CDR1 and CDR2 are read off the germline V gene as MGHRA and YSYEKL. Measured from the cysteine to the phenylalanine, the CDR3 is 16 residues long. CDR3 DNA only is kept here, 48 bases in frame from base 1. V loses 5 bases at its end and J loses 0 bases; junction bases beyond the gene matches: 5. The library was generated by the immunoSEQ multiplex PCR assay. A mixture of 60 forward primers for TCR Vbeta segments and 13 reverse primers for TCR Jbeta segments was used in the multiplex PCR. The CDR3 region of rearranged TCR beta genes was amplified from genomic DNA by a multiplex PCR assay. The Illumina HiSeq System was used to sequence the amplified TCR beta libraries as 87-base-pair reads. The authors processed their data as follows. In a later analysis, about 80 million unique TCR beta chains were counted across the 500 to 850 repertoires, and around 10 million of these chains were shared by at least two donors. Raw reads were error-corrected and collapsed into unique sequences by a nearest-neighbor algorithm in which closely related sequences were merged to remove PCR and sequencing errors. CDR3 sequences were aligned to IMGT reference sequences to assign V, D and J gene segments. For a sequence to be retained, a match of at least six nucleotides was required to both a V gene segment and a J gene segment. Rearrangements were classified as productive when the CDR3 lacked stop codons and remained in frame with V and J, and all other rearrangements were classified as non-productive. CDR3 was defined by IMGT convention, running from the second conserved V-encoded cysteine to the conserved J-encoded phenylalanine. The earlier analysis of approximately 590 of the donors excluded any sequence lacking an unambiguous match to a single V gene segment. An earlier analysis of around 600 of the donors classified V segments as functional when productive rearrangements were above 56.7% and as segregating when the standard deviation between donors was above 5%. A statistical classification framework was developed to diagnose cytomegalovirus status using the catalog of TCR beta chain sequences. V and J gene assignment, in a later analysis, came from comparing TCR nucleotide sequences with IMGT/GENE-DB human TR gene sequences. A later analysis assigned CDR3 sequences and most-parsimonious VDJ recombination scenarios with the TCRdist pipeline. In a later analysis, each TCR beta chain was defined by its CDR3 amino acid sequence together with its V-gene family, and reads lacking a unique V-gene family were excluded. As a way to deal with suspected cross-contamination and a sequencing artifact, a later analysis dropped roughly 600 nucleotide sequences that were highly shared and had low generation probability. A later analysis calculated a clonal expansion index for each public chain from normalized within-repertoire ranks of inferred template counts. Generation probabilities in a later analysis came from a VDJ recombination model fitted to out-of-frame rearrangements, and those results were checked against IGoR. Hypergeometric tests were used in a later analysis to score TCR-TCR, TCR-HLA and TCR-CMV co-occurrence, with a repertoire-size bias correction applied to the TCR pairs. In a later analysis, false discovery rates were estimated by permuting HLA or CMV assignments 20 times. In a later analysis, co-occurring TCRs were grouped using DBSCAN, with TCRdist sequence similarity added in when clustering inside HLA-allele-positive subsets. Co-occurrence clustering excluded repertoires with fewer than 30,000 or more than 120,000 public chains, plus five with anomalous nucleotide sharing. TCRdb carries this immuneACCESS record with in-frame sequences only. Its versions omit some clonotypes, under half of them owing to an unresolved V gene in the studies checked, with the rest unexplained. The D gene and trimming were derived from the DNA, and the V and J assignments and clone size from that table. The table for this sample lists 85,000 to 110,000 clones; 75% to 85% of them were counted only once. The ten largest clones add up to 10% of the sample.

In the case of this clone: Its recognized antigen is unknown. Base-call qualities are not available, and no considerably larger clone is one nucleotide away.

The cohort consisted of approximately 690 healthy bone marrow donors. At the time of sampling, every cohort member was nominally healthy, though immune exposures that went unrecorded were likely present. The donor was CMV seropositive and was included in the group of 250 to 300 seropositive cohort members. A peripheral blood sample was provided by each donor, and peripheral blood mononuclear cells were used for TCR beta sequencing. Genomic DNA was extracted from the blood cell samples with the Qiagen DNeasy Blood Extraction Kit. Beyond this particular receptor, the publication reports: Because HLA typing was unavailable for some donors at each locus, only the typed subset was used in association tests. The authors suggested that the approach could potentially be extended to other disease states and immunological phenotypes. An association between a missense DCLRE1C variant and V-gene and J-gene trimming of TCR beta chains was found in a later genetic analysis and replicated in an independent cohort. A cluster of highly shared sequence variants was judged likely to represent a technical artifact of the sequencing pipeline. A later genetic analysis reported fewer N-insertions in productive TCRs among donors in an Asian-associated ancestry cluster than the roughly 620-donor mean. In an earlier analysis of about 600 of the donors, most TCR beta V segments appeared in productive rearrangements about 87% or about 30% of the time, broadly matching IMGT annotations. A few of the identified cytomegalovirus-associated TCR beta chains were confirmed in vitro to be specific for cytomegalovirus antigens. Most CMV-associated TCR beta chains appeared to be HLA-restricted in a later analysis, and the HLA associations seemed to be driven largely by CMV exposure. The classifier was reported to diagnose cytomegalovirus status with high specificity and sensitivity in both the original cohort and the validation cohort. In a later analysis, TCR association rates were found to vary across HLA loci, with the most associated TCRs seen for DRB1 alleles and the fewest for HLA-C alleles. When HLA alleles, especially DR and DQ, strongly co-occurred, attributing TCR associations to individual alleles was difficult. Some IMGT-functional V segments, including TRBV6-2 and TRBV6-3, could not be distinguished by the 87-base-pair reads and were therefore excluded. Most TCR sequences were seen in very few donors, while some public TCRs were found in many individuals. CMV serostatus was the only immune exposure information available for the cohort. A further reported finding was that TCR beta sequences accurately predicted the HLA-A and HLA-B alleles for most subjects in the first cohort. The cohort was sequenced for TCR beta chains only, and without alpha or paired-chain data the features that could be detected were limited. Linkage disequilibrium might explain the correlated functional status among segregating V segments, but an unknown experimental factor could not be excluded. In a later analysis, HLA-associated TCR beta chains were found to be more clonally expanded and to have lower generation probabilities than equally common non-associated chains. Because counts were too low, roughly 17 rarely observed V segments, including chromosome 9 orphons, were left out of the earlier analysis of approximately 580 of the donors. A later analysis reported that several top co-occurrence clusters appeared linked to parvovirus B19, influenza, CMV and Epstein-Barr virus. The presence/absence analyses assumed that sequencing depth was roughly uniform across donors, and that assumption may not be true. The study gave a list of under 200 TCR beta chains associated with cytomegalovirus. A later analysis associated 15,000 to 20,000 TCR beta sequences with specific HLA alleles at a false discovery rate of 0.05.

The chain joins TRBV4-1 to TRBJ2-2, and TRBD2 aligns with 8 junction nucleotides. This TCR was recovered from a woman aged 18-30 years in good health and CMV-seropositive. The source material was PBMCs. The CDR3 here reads CASSFLAGTNTGELFF. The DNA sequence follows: TGCGCCAGCAGCTTCTTAGCGGGGACGAACACCGGGGAGCTGTTTTTT.